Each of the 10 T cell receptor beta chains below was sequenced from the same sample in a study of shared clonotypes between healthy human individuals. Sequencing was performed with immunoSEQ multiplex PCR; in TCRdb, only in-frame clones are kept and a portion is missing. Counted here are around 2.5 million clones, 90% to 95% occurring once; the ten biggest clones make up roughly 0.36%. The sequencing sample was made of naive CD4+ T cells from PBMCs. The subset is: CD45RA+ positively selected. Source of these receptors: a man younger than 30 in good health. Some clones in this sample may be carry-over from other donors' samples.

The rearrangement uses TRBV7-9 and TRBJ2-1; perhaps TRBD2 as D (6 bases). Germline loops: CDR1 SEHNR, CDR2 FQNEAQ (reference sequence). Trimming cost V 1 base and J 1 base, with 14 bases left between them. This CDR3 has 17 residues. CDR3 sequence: CASSLGAGTPSYNEQFF. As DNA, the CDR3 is TGTGCCAGCAGCTTAGGCGCCGGGACTCCTTCCTACAATGAGCAGTTCTTC.

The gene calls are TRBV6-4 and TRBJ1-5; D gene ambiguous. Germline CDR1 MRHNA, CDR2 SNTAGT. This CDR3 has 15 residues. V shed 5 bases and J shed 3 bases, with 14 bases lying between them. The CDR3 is CASSTLSPPNQPQHF. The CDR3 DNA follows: TGTGCCAGCAGTACCTTGTCCCCTCCCAATCAGCCCCAGCATTTT.

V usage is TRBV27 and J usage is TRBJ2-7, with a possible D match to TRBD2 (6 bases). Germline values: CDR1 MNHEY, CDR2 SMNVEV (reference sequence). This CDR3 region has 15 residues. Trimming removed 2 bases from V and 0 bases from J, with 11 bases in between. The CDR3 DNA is TGTGCCAGCAGTTTAATTTACGGGAGCTCCTACGAGCAGTACTTC. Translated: CASSLIYGSSYEQYF.

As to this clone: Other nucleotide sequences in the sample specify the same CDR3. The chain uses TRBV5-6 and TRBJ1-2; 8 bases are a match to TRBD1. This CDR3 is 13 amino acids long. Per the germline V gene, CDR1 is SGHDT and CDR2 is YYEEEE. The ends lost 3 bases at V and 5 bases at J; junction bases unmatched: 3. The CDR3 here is CASSYRDRYGYTF. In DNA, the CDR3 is TGTGCCAGCAGCTACCGGGACAGGTATGGCTACACCTTC.

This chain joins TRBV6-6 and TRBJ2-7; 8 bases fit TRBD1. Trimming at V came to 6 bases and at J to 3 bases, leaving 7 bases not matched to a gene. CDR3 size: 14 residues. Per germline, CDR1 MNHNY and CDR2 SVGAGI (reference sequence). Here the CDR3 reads CASRTGTGHYEQYF. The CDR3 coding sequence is TGTGCCAGCAGGACCGGGACAGGACACTACGAGCAGTACTTC.

CDR3 sequence (DNA): TGTGCCAGCAGCTTGTTCACGGGCGTCTCTGGGGCCAACGTCCTGACTTTC. It is translated as CASSLFTGVSGANVLTF. This chain connects TRBV5-8 to TRBJ2-6; D unclear. Per the germline V gene, CDR1 is SGHTS and CDR2 is YDEGEE. The CDR3 has 17 amino acids. With 1 base removed from V and 0 bases from J, the gap between germline ends came to 11 bases. Full variable domain (missing parts from reference TRBV5-8 and TRBJ2-6): EAGVTQSPTHLIKTRGQQATLRCSPISGHTSVYWYQQALGLGLQFLLWYDEGEERNRGNFPPRFSGRQFPNYSSELNVNALELEDSALYLCASSLFTGVSGANVLTFGAGSRLTVL.

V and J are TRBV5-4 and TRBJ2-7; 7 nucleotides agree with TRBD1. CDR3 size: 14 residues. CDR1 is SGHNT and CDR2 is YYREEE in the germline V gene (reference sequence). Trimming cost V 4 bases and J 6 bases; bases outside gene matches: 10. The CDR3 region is CASSRTGGMAEQYF. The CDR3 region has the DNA TGTGCCAGCAGCCGGACAGGCGGAATGGCCGAGCAGTACTTC. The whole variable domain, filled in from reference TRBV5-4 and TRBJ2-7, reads ETGVTQSPTHLIKTRGQQVTLRCSSQSGHNTVSWYQQALGQGPQFIFQYYREEENGRGNFPPRFSGLQFPNYSSELNVNALELDDSALYLCASSRTGGMAEQYFGPGTRLTVT.

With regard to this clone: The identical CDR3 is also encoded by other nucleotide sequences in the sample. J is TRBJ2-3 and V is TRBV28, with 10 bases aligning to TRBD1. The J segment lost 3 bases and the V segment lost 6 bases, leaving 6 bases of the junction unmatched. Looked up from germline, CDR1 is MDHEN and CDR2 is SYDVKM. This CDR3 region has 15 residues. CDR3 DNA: TGTGCCAGCAGCCCTAGGGGACAGGGGACAGATACGCAGTATTTT. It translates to CASSPRGQGTDTQYF. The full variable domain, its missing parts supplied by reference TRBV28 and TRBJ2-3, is DVKVTQSSRYLVKRTGEKVFLECVQDMDHENMFWYRQDPGLGLRLIYFSYDVKMKEKGDIPEGYSVSREKKERFSLILESASTNQTSMYLCASSPRGQGTDTQYFGPGTRLTVL.

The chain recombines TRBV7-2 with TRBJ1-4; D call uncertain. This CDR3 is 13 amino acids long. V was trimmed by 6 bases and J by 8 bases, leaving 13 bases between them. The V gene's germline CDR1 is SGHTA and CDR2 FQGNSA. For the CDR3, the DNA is TGTGCCAGCAGGCCCACAACCTCGGAAAAACTGTTTTTT. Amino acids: CASRPTTSEKLFF.

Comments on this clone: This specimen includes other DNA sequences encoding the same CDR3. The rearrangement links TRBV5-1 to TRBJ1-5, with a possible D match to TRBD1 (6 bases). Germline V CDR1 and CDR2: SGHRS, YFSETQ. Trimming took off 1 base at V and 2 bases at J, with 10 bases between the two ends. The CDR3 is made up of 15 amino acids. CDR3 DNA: TGCGCCAGCAGCTTGAGTGGGGGCGGCAATCAGCCCCAGCATTTT. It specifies CASSLSGGGNQPQHF. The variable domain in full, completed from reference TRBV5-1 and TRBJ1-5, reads KAGVTQTPRYLIKTRGQQVTLSCSPISGHRSVSWYQQTPGQGLQFLFEYFSETQRNKGNFPGRFSGRQFSNSRSEMNVSTLELGDSALYLCASSLSGGGNQPQHFGDGTRLSIL.